One and the same sample provided the 23 T cell receptor beta chains below, sequenced in a study of T-cell reconstitution after alpha-beta-depleted transplantation in children. Preparation of the TCRbeta library involved a method that used unique molecular identifiers. One entry per CDR3 protein results from TCRdb running MiXCR on the PCR reads. The sample has hundreds of thousands of distinct CDR3 sequences; about 15% are singletons. The specimen was PBMCs from the stem cell graft donor, collected from the stem cell graft. The source of these receptors is a human donor who donated a stem cell graft to a child with acute myeloid leukemia.

This chain connects TRBV5-6 to TRBJ1-5, with 9 positions matching TRBD1. The CDR3 has 18 residues. Losses at the gene ends were 4 bases for V and 3 bases for J; bases not matched to a gene: 14. Germline values: CDR1 SGHDT, CDR2 YYEEEE. The CDR3 DNA follows: TGTGCCAGCAGCGCAAGGACAGGGGCCGCCCAATTCAATCAGCCCCAGCATTTT. It specifies CASSARTGAAQFNQPQHF.

The rearrangement joins TRBV10-3 to TRBJ2-7; no reliable D call. The CDR3 is made up of 13 amino acids. Looked up from germline, CDR1 is ENHRY and CDR2 is SYGVKD. Trimming took off 5 bases at V and 2 bases at J, with 10 bases between the two ends. The CDR3 loop reads CAISFESTYEQYF. In DNA form, the CDR3 reads TGTGCCATCAGTTTTGAGAGCACCTACGAGCAGTACTTC.

This clonotype was detected many times. The chain uses TRBV20-1 and TRBJ2-4, with D perhaps TRBD1 (5 bases). Looked up from germline, CDR1 is DFQATT and CDR2 is SNEGSKA (reference sequence). Trimming shortened V by 2 bases and J by 4 bases, and 12 bases separated the two germline ends. CDR3 length equals 14 residues. The CDR3 here is CSARIRQSKNIQYF. The CDR3 DNA sequence: TGCAGTGCTAGAATCCGACAGAGTAAAAACATTCAGTACTTC.

This clonotype was seen a few times. The chain carries TRBV28 and TRBJ2-3; D unresolved. CDR1 is MDHEN, CDR2 SYDVKM, per germline. Between the trimmed V and J ends, which lost 7 bases and 4 bases, there was a span of 12 bases. This CDR3 contains 13 residues. This CDR3 reads CASTPFGADTQYF. CDR3 DNA sequence: TGTGCCAGCACCCCCTTTGGGGCAGATACGCAGTATTTT.

This clonotype showed up many times. CDR3 sequence reads: CSGKRGYEQYF. The CDR3 nucleotides read TGCAGCGGTAAACGGGGCTACGAGCAGTACTTC. The rearrangement uses TRBV29-1 and TRBJ2-7; a weak D match, TRBD2 (5 bases). CDR3 length: 11 residues. CDR1 and CDR2 from the germline V gene are SQVTM and ANQGSEA. The V gene lost 7 bases and the J gene lost 3 bases, with 10 bases spanning the gap.

This clonotype has just a few counts. The chain employs TRBV20-1 and TRBJ2-3; 14 bases line up with TRBD2. Germline CDR1 DFQATT, CDR2 SNEGSKA (reference sequence). This CDR3 contains 19 residues. Trimming cost V 3 bases and J 2 bases; bases outside gene matches: 13. CDR3 bases: TGCAGTGCTAGGCCCCGACTAGCGGGGGGGATTACCACCACAGATACGCAGTATTTT. It codes for CSARPRLAGGITTTDTQYF.

The V call is TRBV7-2, the J call TRBJ1-6, with D uncertain. Germline V gives CDR1 SGHTA, CDR2 FQGNSA. The CDR3 totals 13 residues. Trimming removed 4 bases from V and 8 bases from J, with 9 bases in between. In DNA form, the CDR3 reads TGTGCCAGCAGCTCAACCGGGCATTCACCCCTCCACTTT. This codes for CASSSTGHSPLHF.

At least ten counts were recorded for this clonotype. The chain links TRBV20-1 to TRBJ1-2, with 7 bases that match TRBD1. This CDR3 is 14 amino acids long. After removal of 0 bases from V and 0 bases from J, the junction contained 1 base not matched to a gene. CDR1 DFQATT and CDR2 SNEGSKA come from the germline V gene (reference sequence). CDR3 DNA: TGCAGTGCTAGAGAACAGGGGACTAACTATGGCTACACCTTC. Residues: CSAREQGTNYGYTF.

Ten or more counts support this clonotype. This chain links TRBV7-2 with TRBJ2-7; D call uncertain. In germline, CDR1 is SGHTA, CDR2 FQGNSA. Between the trimmed V and J ends, which lost 0 bases and 2 bases, there was a span of 8 bases. There are 14 residues in the CDR3. In DNA, the CDR3 is TGTGCCAGCAGCTTAGCCCGTGTCCCCTACGAGCAGTACTTC. It is translated as CASSLARVPYEQYF. The whole variable domain, remainder taken from reference TRBV7-2 and TRBJ2-7, is GAGVSQSPSNKVTEKGKDVELRCDPISGHTALYWYRQSLGQGLEFLIYFQGNSAPDKSGLPSDRFSAERTGGSVSTLTIQRTQQEDSAVYLCASSLARVPYEQYFGPGTRLTVT.

This clonotype was found a few times. V is TRBV10-3 and J is TRBJ2-1; D call uncertain. Trimming pared 0 bases from V and 4 bases from J, leaving 7 bases between. Germline lookup yields CDR1 ENHRY and CDR2 SYGVKD. The CDR3 is 14 amino acids. The CDR3 DNA follows: TGTGCCATCAGTGAGTCTGGGGTTTACAATGAGCAGTTCTTC. As protein: CAISESGVYNEQFF.

Ten or more counts support this clonotype. The chain links TRBV29-1 to TRBJ2-7; perhaps TRBD2 as D (5 bases). Germline V gives CDR1 SQVTM, CDR2 ANQGSEA. The germline V and J ends were trimmed by 4 bases and 3 bases, with 16 bases remaining between them. This CDR3 has 14 amino acids. The CDR3 DNA sequence: TGCAGCGTTGTTCCCCCTGGGCGGGTCTACGAGCAGTACTTC. This translates into CSVVPPGRVYEQYF.

This clonotype was counted ten times or more. This chain links TRBV6-5 with TRBJ2-1, with a possible D match to TRBD1 (6 bases). The germline V gene encodes CDR1 MNHEY and CDR2 SVGAGI. CDR3 length equals 13 residues. Trimming removed 5 bases at V and 7 bases at J, with 12 bases between. CDR3: CASSNLGGNEQFF. CDR3 in DNA: TGTGCCAGCAGTAACCTAGGGGGTAATGAGCAGTTCTTC.

This clonotype was observed at least ten times. The chain couples TRBV20-1 to TRBJ2-3; 7 bases match TRBD1. Germline CDR1 DFQATT, CDR2 SNEGSKA (reference sequence). The CDR3 spans 14 residues. Trimming removed 5 bases from V and 1 base from J; junction bases left unmatched: 6. The CDR3 bases are TGCAGTGCTGGCTTACAGGGGCGCACAGATACGCAGTATTTT. This codes for CSAGLQGRTDTQYF.

This clonotype was seen a handful of times. The chain carries TRBV18 and TRBJ2-7, with TRBD1 matching over 7 bases. Germline V gene data show CDR1 as KGHSH and CDR2 as LQKENI. Losses at the gene ends were 5 bases for V and 2 bases for J; bases not matched to a gene: 9. The CDR3 runs to 15 residues. The CDR3 loop reads CASSSSGRGPYEQYV. CDR3 DNA sequence: TGTGCCAGCTCATCTTCCGGTAGGGGGCCCTACGAGCAGTACGTC.

About this clonotype itself: A much larger clone differs by one base, so this may be a read error. The gene calls are TRBV13 and TRBJ2-7; a weak D match, TRBD1 (6 bases). Germline CDR1 and CDR2: PRHDT and FYEKMQ (reference sequence). The CDR3 loop spans 13 amino acids. V lost 5 bases to trimming and J lost 6 bases, with 14 bases between them. The CDR3 nucleotides read TGTGCCAGCAGCGATACTACAGGGCGCGAGCAGTACTTC. Translating it yields CASSDTTGREQYF.

Many counts were recorded for this clonotype. This sequence joins TRBV20-1 and TRBJ2-2, with 7 bases identical to TRBD2. Per germline, CDR1 DFQATT and CDR2 SNEGSKA (reference sequence). V lost 2 bases to trimming and J lost 6 bases; unmatched junction nucleotides: 9. This CDR3 is 15 amino acids long. CDR3 sequence (DNA): TGCAGTGCTAGACCCGGGGGGACCGAACCCGGGGAGCTGTTTTTT. It is translated as CSARPGGTEPGELFF.

This clonotype was counted between two and nine times. This chain uses TRBV28 with TRBJ2-3; D is ambiguous. Trimming left V 4 bases short and J 0 bases short, with 11 bases between. Looked up from germline, CDR1 is MDHEN and CDR2 is SYDVKM. CDR3 size: 15 residues. This CDR3 is CASSSPAHSTDTQYF. CDR3 in DNA: TGTGCCAGCAGTTCTCCGGCCCATAGCACAGATACGCAGTATTTT.

V gene TRBV7-2 combines with J gene TRBJ2-7; 11 positions match TRBD2. The CDR3 spans 16 residues. CDR1 is SGHTA and CDR2 is FQGNSA in the germline V gene. Trimming at V came to 7 bases and at J to 2 bases, leaving 10 bases not matched to a gene. The CDR3 DNA is TGTGCCAGCACCCTTAGCGGGGGGGCTTCCGCCTACGAGCAGTACTTC. Protein sequence: CASTLSGGASAYEQYF.

This clonotype was counted at least ten times. The V call is TRBV6-5, the J call TRBJ2-6, with 8 bases aligning to TRBD1. V gave up 4 bases and J gave up 4 bases; unmatched junction bases: 6. Germline V CDR1 and CDR2: MNHEY, SVGAGI. The CDR3 totals 16 residues. The CDR3 DNA follows: TGTGCCAGCAGTTCCGACAGGGGATCAGGGGCCAACGTCCTGACTTTC. Amino acid sequence: CASSSDRGSGANVLTF.

This clonotype was detected only a few times. The rearrangement joins TRBV7-9 to TRBJ1-1; D ambiguous. This CDR3 has 16 residues. The V gene lost 5 bases and the J gene lost 4 bases, with 20 bases spanning the gap. Germline V CDR1 and CDR2: SEHNR, FQNEAQ (reference sequence). CDR3 protein: CASSPRQVGILTEAFF. The CDR3 DNA is TGTGCCAGCAGCCCTAGGCAGGTCGGGATTCTCACTGAAGCTTTCTTT.

This clonotype has more than one count but fewer than ten. CDR3 sequence (DNA): TGTGCCAGCAGTATCCTCCGGGACAGAAATCAGCCCCAGCATTTT. It codes for CASSILRDRNQPQHF. This chain connects TRBV12-3 or TRBV12-4 to TRBJ1-5, with TRBD1 matching over 7 bases. This CDR3 region has 15 residues. The junction had 8 bases not matched to a gene; V was cut back by 5 bases and J by 4 bases.

The chain employs TRBV2 and TRBJ1-1, with D maybe TRBD1 (5 bases). V was pared by 10 bases and J by 4 bases, with 19 bases between. CDR1 and CDR2 from the germline V gene are SNHLY and FYNNEI. CDR3 length equals 14 residues. Here the CDR3 reads CAICFWGAGTEAFF. As DNA, the CDR3 is TGTGCCATCTGTTTTTGGGGCGCCGGCACTGAAGCTTTCTTT.

This clonotype was detected once. The chain carries TRBV12-3 or TRBV12-4 and TRBJ2-5; 10 bases map to TRBD2. J was trimmed by 4 bases and V by 4 bases; bases with no gene match: 6. The CDR3 loop spans 15 amino acids. The CDR3 spells CASSSLAGALETQYF. The CDR3 region has the DNA TGTGCCAGCAGTTCCCTAGCGGGGGCCTTAGAGACCCAGTACTTC.